Reported below is one T cell receptor beta chain. Its antigen is not known. Germline assignment: CDR1 MNHEY and CDR2 SVGAGI. CDR3 length: 11 amino acids. Trimming stripped 0 bases from V and 11 bases from J, with 7 bases between. The data belong to a study of blood T cells in healthy people across ages. Study results and limitations: No one knew whether donors had CMV, which possibly confounded expanded clonotype changes. Greater diversity and more naive CD4+ cells were seen in long-lived donors than in aged donors.

A second PCR, run for 7 to 11 cycles, used a sample-barcoded 5' primer plus a J-beta primer mix. Template switching added a 12-random-nucleotide identifier to every cDNA molecule. TCRdb re-derived calls from the 5' RACE reads in MiXCR, one entry per CDR3 protein. The table shows over 1.5 million distinct CDR3 sequences, with roughly 50% occurring only once. The chain carries TRBV6-5 and TRBJ1-1, with TRBD1 as a possible D gene (6 bases). This TCR was sampled from a woman aged 40 to 50 in good health. Sequencing was performed on blood. The CDR3 loop reads CASSYSGAAFF. In DNA form, the CDR3 reads TGTGCCAGCAGTTACTCGGGGGCTGCTTTCTTT.